This TCR beta chain originates from a study of cytomegalovirus exposure and HLA in healthy donors. On the study more broadly: There were approximately 85 million unique TCRs (from HLA-typed donors) in an early data release.

Researchers ran the PCR with 60 Vbeta and 13 Jbeta primers. TCRdb keeps only in-frame clones here, not all; method: immunoSEQ multiplex PCR. The sample includes roughly 200,000 clones, 82% of them seen just once. This clone has just one count. No antigen is known for it. There are 13 residues in the CDR3. Germline V gives CDR1 LNHDA, CDR2 SQIVND (reference sequence). The ends were cut back, 5 bases at V and 4 bases at J, with 11 bases in the middle. Overall study results and limits: Further analysis, carried out later, found HLA-associated TCR beta chains more clonally expanded than equally common other chains.

The material sequenced was PBMCs. The TCR sequence derives from a woman in her thirties or forties in good health and CMV-seronegative. This chain uses TRBV19 with TRBJ1-1; no reliable D call. The DNA of the CDR3 is TGTGCCAGTAGTCCCCGGGAGGGCACTGAAGCTTTCTTT. Translated, it gives CASSPREGTEAFF. Variable domain in full (rest from reference TRBV19 and TRBJ1-1): DGGITQSPKYLFRKEGQNVTLSCEQNLNHDAMYWYRQDPGQGLRLIYYSQIVNDFQKGDIAEGYSVSREKKESFPLTVTSAQKNPTAFYLCASSPREGTEAFFGQGTRLTVV.